This T cell receptor beta chain was documented in a study of shared clonotypes between healthy human individuals. Study details: CD4 naive and memory got three plates each, CD8 naive two, CD8 memory one.

The naive CD8 population came from CD45RO-negative cells selected for CCR7, without terminally differentiated effector memory CD45RA+ cells. All participating donors were Caucasian adults from Nashville, Tennessee. Study-wide findings and caveats: Estimated richness values were generally larger in naive subsets than in memory subsets. Shared across a handful of donors were about 4.8% of the naive CD4 clonotypes.

Germline CDR1 reads SGHAT; CDR2 reads FQNNGV. CDR3 length: 12 residues. V gave up 1 base and J gave up 9 bases, with 7 bases separating them. Profiled with immunoSEQ multiplex PCR; TCRdb holds only in-frame clones, not every one. The data contain around 600,000 clones, approximately 95% of them seen just once; the ten biggest clones take up approximately 0.12%. Note on this clone: What it recognizes is unknown.

The gene calls are TRBV11-2 and TRBJ2-1; D ambiguous. The receptor's source is a woman aged 30 to 39 in good health. The sample comprised naive CD8+ T cells sorted from blood. DNA for the CDR3: TGTGCCAGCAGCTTAGCTGGTAGTGAGCAGTTCTTC. Translating it yields CASSLAGSEQFF.